Presented here are 23 T cell receptor beta chains from one specimen sequenced in a study of blood T cell repertoires in COVID-19. Data came from immunoSEQ multiplex PCR; TCRdb stores just in-frame clones and leaves some out. The sample consists of under 150,000 clones, roughly nine tenths of them appearing once. Sample: peripheral blood. Receptors were obtained from a man aged 60-69 years with COVID-19, enrolled during active disease.

This sequence joins TRBV15 and TRBJ2-1, with 8 bases that match TRBD2. Germline V lookup: CDR1 LNHNV, CDR2 YYDKDF (reference sequence). CDR3 length: 18 residues. The ends lost 5 bases at V and 4 bases at J; junction bases unmatched: 16. The CDR3 loop reads CATSSSFQIGTSYNEQFF. In nucleotides, the CDR3 is TGTGCCACCAGCTCATCATTTCAGATCGGGACTAGTTACAATGAGCAGTTCTTC.

This chain joins TRBV7-9 and TRBJ1-6; 7 bases align to TRBD1. CDR1 and CDR2 (germline): SEHNR, FQNEAQ (reference sequence). The CDR3 extends over 13 amino acids. V shed 5 bases and J 10 bases; nucleotides not matched to a gene: 5. The CDR3 DNA follows: TGTGCCAGCAGCCAGGGGGTTAACTCACCCCTCCACTTT. Translating it yields CASSQGVNSPLHF.

This clone was found once. The chain recombines TRBV5-5 with TRBJ2-2; TRBD1 matches at 10 bases. Trimming removed 4 bases from V and 3 bases from J; junction bases left unmatched: 3. Per germline, CDR1 SGHKS and CDR2 YYEKEE (reference sequence). The CDR3 runs to 15 residues. The CDR3 DNA is TGTGCCAGCAGCATTGGGACAGGGGACACCGGGGAGCTGTTTTTT. It encodes CASSIGTGDTGELFF. The variable domain in full, with the rest retrieved from reference TRBV5-5 and TRBJ2-2, is DAGVTQSPTHLIKTRGQQVTLRCSPISGHKSVSWYQQVLGQGPQFIFQYYEKEERGRGNFPDRFSARQFPNYSSELNVNALLLGDSALYLCASSIGTGDTGELFFGEGSRLTVL.

The rearrangement joins TRBV5-1 to TRBJ2-1; 12 bases line up with TRBD2. Germline CDR1 reads SGHRS; CDR2 reads YFSETQ. The CDR3 contains 16 residues. With 0 bases clipped from V and 8 bases from J, the junction kept 6 bases outside the gene matches. The CDR3 region is CASSLGLAGEIDEQFF. DNA for the CDR3: TGCGCCAGCAGCTTGGGACTAGCGGGAGAGATCGATGAGCAGTTCTTC. The full variable domain, with the rest looked up from reference TRBV5-1 and TRBJ2-1, is KAGVTQTPRYLIKTRGQQVTLSCSPISGHRSVSWYQQTPGQGLQFLFEYFSETQRNKGNFPGRFSGRQFSNSRSEMNVSTLELGDSALYLCASSLGLAGEIDEQFFGPGTRLTVL.

The chain is built from TRBV11-2 and TRBJ2-2, with 11 nucleotides matching TRBD2. The ends lost 3 bases at V and 0 bases at J; junction bases unmatched: 0. The CDR3 extends over 16 amino acids. Germline V gene sequence: CDR1 SGHAT, CDR2 FQNNGV. The CDR3 region has the DNA TGTGCCAGCAGCTTGACTAGCGGGGCGAACACCGGGGAGCTGTTTTTT. Encoded protein: CASSLTSGANTGELFF.

V gene TRBV27 combines with J gene TRBJ2-7; D remains unclear. The CDR3 has 14 residues. V gave up 1 base and J gave up 4 bases, with 11 bases separating them. Germline values: CDR1 MNHEY, CDR2 SMNVEV (reference sequence). CDR3 bases: TGTGCCAGCAGTTTATTAGGCGGTTATTACGAGCAGTACTTC. This gives the protein CASSLLGGYYEQYF.

This chain connects TRBV6-6 to TRBJ1-2; 10 bases fit TRBD1. From germline, CDR1 is MNHNY and CDR2 SVGAGI (reference sequence). V shed 5 bases, J shed 2 bases, and the junction held 5 bases outside the gene matches. The CDR3 length is 15 residues. CDR3 sequence (DNA): TGTGCCAGCAGTAATAGACAGGGGGCCAACTATGGCTACACCTTC. This sequence encodes CASSNRQGANYGYTF.

The DNA of the CDR3 is TGTGCCAGCAGCACCCTAGGAGCGGAGAAAGAGACCCAGTACTTC. Protein sequence: CASSTLGAEKETQYF. The chain links TRBV5-4 to TRBJ2-5; the D gene is possibly TRBD2 (5 bases). CDR3 length equals 15 residues. Trimming took off 4 bases at V and 3 bases at J, with 16 bases between the two ends. Germline V gene data show CDR1 as SGHNT and CDR2 as YYREEE (reference sequence).

The chain uses TRBV10-3 and TRBJ2-2; 7 positions agree with TRBD2. Germline V gene data show CDR1 as ENHRY and CDR2 as SYGVKD. The CDR3 is 17 amino acids. V lost 0 bases and J lost 1; bases outside the gene matches: 5. The CDR3 loop reads CAISESLADLNTGELFF. CDR3 DNA: TGTGCCATCAGTGAGTCTCTAGCGGACCTGAACACCGGGGAGCTGTTTTTT.

The chain has TRBV14 and TRBJ1-2; D not certain. The CDR3 sequence is 13 residues long. The germline V gene has CDR1 SGHDN and CDR2 FVKESK. V gave up 3 bases and J gave up 5 bases, with 10 bases separating them. The CDR3 region has the DNA TGTGCCAGCAGCCAGGCATCACAGTATGGCTACACCTTC. Translation: CASSQASQYGYTF.

The chain couples TRBV5-4 to TRBJ2-1; a possible D gene is TRBD2 (6 bases). V lost 4 bases and J lost 3, with 11 bases in between. CDR3 size: 14 residues. The germline CDR1 and CDR2 sequences are SGHNT and YYREEE (reference sequence). CDR3 sequence reads: CASSPGEVYNEQFF. The CDR3 nucleotides read TGTGCCAGCAGCCCGGGAGAGGTCTACAATGAGCAGTTCTTC.

The chain joins TRBV3-1 (or the pseudogene TRBV3-2) to TRBJ1-2, with 9 bases that match TRBD1. From germline, CDR1 is LGHDT and CDR2 YNNKEL (reference sequence). This CDR3 is built from 14 residues. The J segment lost 4 bases and the V segment lost 4 bases, leaving 4 bases of the junction unmatched. CDR3 residues: CASSRGQGGYGYTF. CDR3 DNA sequence: TGTGCCAGCAGCCGGGGACAGGGCGGCTATGGCTACACCTTC.

In the case of this clone: A junction boundary mismatches the germline segment, possibly from a read error. J is TRBJ2-6 and V is TRBV10-2, with 7 bases lining up with TRBD2. The CDR3 contains 14 residues. Germline CDR1 WSHSY, CDR2 SAAADI. CDR3 DNA: TGCGCCACCAGTAGCGGGTCTGGGGCCAACGTCCTGACTTTC. It specifies CATSSGSGANVLTF.

V usage is TRBV30 and J usage is TRBJ1-2; the D gene is possibly TRBD1 (6 bases). V shed 0 bases and J shed 3 bases, with 14 bases lying between them. Germline V gene sequence: CDR1 GTSNPN, CDR2 SVGIG (reference sequence). The CDR3 sequence is 15 residues long. This CDR3 reads CAWSVDQAGDYGYTF. CDR3 sequence (DNA): TGTGCCTGGAGTGTAGACCAGGCAGGGGACTATGGCTACACCTTC.

This clone was picked up one time. The V and J genes are TRBV7-2 and TRBJ1-1; D remains ambiguous. Germline CDR1 is SGHTA and CDR2 is FQGNSA. Trimming shortened V by 4 bases and J by 6 bases, and 15 bases separated the two germline ends. The CDR3 is 14 amino acids. In DNA, the CDR3 is TGTGCCAGCAGCTCCAGCTCGGGGATAGCTGAAGCTTTCTTT. Residues: CASSSSSGIAEAFF. Supplemented by reference TRBV7-2 and TRBJ1-1, the full variable domain reads GAGVSQSPSNKVTEKGKDVELRCDPISGHTALYWYRQSLGQGLEFLIYFQGNSAPDKSGLPSDRFSAERTGGSVSTLTIQRTQQEDSAVYLCASSSSSGIAEAFFGQGTRLTVV.

The chain uses TRBV6-5 and TRBJ2-2; D is uncertain. V gave up 5 bases and J gave up 4 bases, with 8 bases separating them. CDR3 length: 13 residues. In germline, CDR1 is MNHEY, CDR2 SVGAGI. CDR3 sequence (DNA): TGTGCCAGCAGTCCCCCGGGCACCGGGGAGCTGTTTTTT. This gives the protein CASSPPGTGELFF.

This rearrangement joins TRBV30 to TRBJ2-1, with a tentative D call TRBD2 (6 bases). CDR3 length: 13 amino acids. Germline loops: CDR1 GTSNPN, CDR2 SVGIG (reference sequence). The V end lost 0 bases, the J end lost 8 bases, and 11 bases lay between the germline ends. The CDR3 sequence is CAWSVSSVDEQFF. The CDR3 DNA reads as TGTGCCTGGAGTGTATCTAGCGTGGATGAGCAGTTCTTC.

In this sample, this clone turned up once. The chain is built from TRBV7-9 and TRBJ1-2; 7 bases are a match to TRBD1. CDR1 and CDR2 from the germline V gene are SEHNR and FQNEAQ (reference sequence). Losses at the gene ends were 7 bases for V and 4 bases for J; bases not matched to a gene: 12. The CDR3 is 15 residues long. CDR3 protein: CASTPVGDSSYGYTF. The CDR3 DNA is TGTGCCAGCACCCCGGTTGGGGACAGCTCCTATGGCTACACCTTC.

The V gene is TRBV5-1, the J gene TRBJ2-7, with 7 bases matching TRBD1. This CDR3 spans 13 amino acids. Germline V gene data show CDR1 as SGHRS and CDR2 as YFSETQ. Unmatched junction bases numbered 3, after V lost 1 base and J lost 5 bases. The CDR3 nucleotides are TGCGCCAGCAGCTTGTGGACAGGTAACGAGCAGTACTTC. This codes for CASSLWTGNEQYF.

The rearrangement links TRBV5-6 to TRBJ1-6; 7 nucleotides line up with TRBD1. The junction had 9 bases not matched to a gene; V was cut back by 2 bases and J by 7 bases. Germline CDR1 is SGHDT and CDR2 is YYEEEE. The CDR3 sequence is 16 residues long. CDR3 amino acids: CASSLMAGGNNSPLHF. The DNA of the CDR3 is TGTGCCAGCAGCTTAATGGCAGGGGGTAACAATTCACCCCTCCACTTT.

V is TRBV18 and J is TRBJ1-1; 7 bases map to TRBD1. Germline V CDR1 and CDR2: KGHSH, LQKENI. V trimming: 4 bases; J trimming: 0 bases; junction bases outside the gene matches: 8. This CDR3 comprises 16 residues. The CDR3 spells CASSLAGRGLNTEAFF. The DNA for the CDR3 is TGTGCCAGCTCACTCGCCGGCAGGGGGTTGAACACTGAAGCTTTCTTT. The full variable domain, completed using reference TRBV18 and TRBJ1-1, is NAGVMQNPRHLVRRRGQEARLRCSPMKGHSHVYWYRQLPEEGLKFMVYLQKENIIDESGMPKERFSAEFPKEGPSILRIQQVVRGDSAAYFCASSLAGRGLNTEAFFGQGTRLTVV.

The V gene is TRBV10-1, the J gene TRBJ2-1, with 9 bases aligning to TRBD1. The CDR3 consists of 16 residues. From germline, CDR1 is WNHNN and CDR2 SYGVQD (reference sequence). The V segment lost 0 bases and the J segment 2 bases; nucleotides outside the gene matches: 2. The CDR3 sequence: CASSESGDRAYNEQFF. CDR3 DNA: TGCGCCAGCAGTGAGTCGGGGGACAGGGCCTACAATGAGCAGTTCTTC.

This clone occurred once. V is TRBV30 and J is TRBJ2-5, with 7 bases identical to TRBD2. Germline CDR1 and CDR2: GTSNPN and SVGIG (reference sequence). CDR3 length: 16 amino acids. Germline trimming cut 2 bases from V and 5 bases from J; bases unmatched to any gene: 14. The CDR3 protein is CAWSPPDSGLGETQYF. In DNA form, the CDR3 reads TGTGCCTGGAGTCCCCCGGATAGCGGGTTGGGGGAGACCCAGTACTTC.